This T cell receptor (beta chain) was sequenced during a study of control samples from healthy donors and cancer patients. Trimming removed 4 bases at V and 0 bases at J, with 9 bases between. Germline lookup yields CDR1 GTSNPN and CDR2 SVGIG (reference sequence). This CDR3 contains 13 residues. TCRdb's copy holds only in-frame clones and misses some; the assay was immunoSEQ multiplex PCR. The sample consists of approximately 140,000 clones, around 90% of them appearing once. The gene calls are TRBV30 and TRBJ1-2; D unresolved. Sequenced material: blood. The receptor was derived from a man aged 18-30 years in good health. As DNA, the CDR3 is TGTGCCTGGATCAGGAGAGCTAACTATGGCTACACCTTC. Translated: CAWIRRANYGYTF.